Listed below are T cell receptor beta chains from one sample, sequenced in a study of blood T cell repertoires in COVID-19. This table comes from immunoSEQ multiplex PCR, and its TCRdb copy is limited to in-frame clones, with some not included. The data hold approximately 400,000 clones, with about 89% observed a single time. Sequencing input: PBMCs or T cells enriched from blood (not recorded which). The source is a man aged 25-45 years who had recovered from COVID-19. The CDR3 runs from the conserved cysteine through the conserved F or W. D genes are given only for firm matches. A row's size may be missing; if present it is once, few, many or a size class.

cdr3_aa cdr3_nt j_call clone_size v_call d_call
CASSLATGNPEQYF TGTGCCAGCAGCTTGGCTACAGGTAATCCGGAGCAGTACTTC TRBJ2-7 once TRBV7-9 -
CSVTGTGNTIYF TGCAGCGTGACAGGAACTGGAAACACCATATATTTT TRBJ1-3 - TRBV29-1 -
CASSLTQGANYGYTF TGTGCCAGCAGTTTGACCCAGGGGGCTAACTATGGCTACACCTTC TRBJ1-2 - TRBV27 TRBD1
CASGGEQGFTEAFF TGTGCTAGTGGCGGGGAACAGGGTTTCACTGAAGCTTTCTTT TRBJ1-1 - TRBV12-5 -
CASSQVFDEQYF TGTGCCAGCAGCCAAGTCTTCGACGAGCAGTACTTC TRBJ2-7 - TRBV14 -
CASSLIQGVREKLFF TGTGCCAGCAGCCTAATACAGGGTGTGCGGGAAAAACTGTTTTTT TRBJ1-4 - TRBV27 -
CASRDRGTNSPLHF TGTGCCAGCAGGGACAGGGGGACTAATTCACCCCTCCACTTT TRBJ1-6 - TRBV25-1 TRBD1
CSVGSGSYEQYF TGCAGCGTTGGATCTGGCAGCTACGAGCAGTACTTC TRBJ2-7 - TRBV29-1 -
CASSVGQGMNTEAFF TGTGCCAGCAGTGTCGGGCAGGGCATGAACACTGAAGCTTTCTTT TRBJ1-1 - TRBV2 -
CASSRIRTSQETQYF TGTGCCAGCAGTCGTATCCGGACAAGCCAAGAGACCCAGTACTTC TRBJ2-5 once TRBV25-1 -
CASSQVIRSGGAWETQYF TGTGCCAGCAGCCAAGTAATAAGGAGCGGGGGGGCCTGGGAGACCCAGTACTTC TRBJ2-5 - TRBV3-1/TRBV3-2 TRBD2
CASRTGNYEQYF TGTGCCAGCAGGACCGGGAACTACGAGCAGTACTTC TRBJ2-7 - TRBV3-1/TRBV3-2 -
CASSLGTDANYGYTF TGCGCCAGCAGCTTGGGGACAGACGCTAACTATGGCTACACCTTC TRBJ1-2 - TRBV5-1 -
CASSSLAGQETQYF TGTGCCAGCAGCTCACTAGCGGGGCAAGAGACCCAGTACTTC TRBJ2-5 - TRBV3-1/TRBV3-2 TRBD2
CASSTSTGGNQPQHF TGTGCCAGCAGTACCTCAACAGGTGGCAATCAGCCCCAGCATTTT TRBJ1-5 - TRBV27 -
CASSQDLSYGYTF TGTGCCAGCAGCCAAGATTTGAGCTATGGCTACACCTTC TRBJ1-2 few TRBV14 -
CASSLRGEQYF TGTGCCAGCAGCCTAAGAGGCGAGCAGTACTTC TRBJ2-7 - TRBV3-1/TRBV3-2 -
CASSQVTGGHQPQHF TGCGCCAGCAGCCAAGTGACAGGGGGACATCAGCCCCAGCATTTT TRBJ1-5 - TRBV4-1 TRBD1
CASSPGTGDNGYTF TGTGCCAGCAGCCCCGGGACAGGGGATAATGGCTACACCTTC TRBJ1-2 - TRBV3-1/TRBV3-2 TRBD1
CASSPSTGMDYGYTF TGCGCCAGCAGCCCTTCGACAGGGATGGACTATGGCTACACCTTC TRBJ1-2 - TRBV4-1 TRBD1
CASSQGGQGPGYTF TGCGCCAGCAGCCAAGGGGGACAGGGACCTGGCTACACCTTC TRBJ1-2 - TRBV4-1 TRBD1
CASSETRQTNTEAFF TGTGCCAGCAGTGAAACCCGACAGACGAACACTGAAGCTTTCTTT TRBJ1-1 - TRBV6-1 -
CASSFRYEAFF TGTGCCAGCAGTTTCAGATATGAAGCTTTCTTT TRBJ1-1 - TRBV12-3/TRBV12-4 -